This T cell receptor (beta chain) was found in a study of blood T cell repertoires in COVID-19. On the study more broadly: The origin of the acute and convalescent COVID-19 samples was the United States, Italy and Spain.

Only a few counts were recorded for this clone. Germline values: CDR1 MNHNY, CDR2 SVGAGI (reference sequence). The CDR3 runs 14 residues. The trim removed 2 bases at V and 3 bases at J, leaving 0 bases unmatched. Authors' methods: Scientists estimated how many nucleated cells there were by amplifying reference gene primers. TCRdb keeps only in-frame clones here, not all; method: immunoSEQ multiplex PCR. Clonal size and the V and J genes are those of that table, whereas D and trimming came from the DNA. Found here are around 250,000 clones, 86% of them singletons; the top ten hold around 9%. This sequence joins TRBV6-6 and TRBJ1-1, with 10 bases fitting TRBD1. Sample: peripheral blood. The receptor comes from a man between 35 and 55 years old with active or convalescent COVID-19. The CDR3 here is CASSYGTGDTEAFF. The CDR3 nucleotides read TGTGCCAGCAGTTACGGGACAGGGGACACTGAAGCTTTCTTT.